This T cell receptor beta chain appears in the sequencing data of a study of CD8 T cells in Susac syndrome. Study-wide results and limits: The CD4+ T cell repertoires, which came from Susac syndrome patients, showed no sign of clonal expansion.

Looked up from germline, CDR1 is MNHEY and CDR2 is SVGEGT. This CDR3 spans 16 amino acids. V lost 5 bases and J lost 0, with 16 bases in between. Regarding this clonotype: What it recognizes is unknown.

Reverse transcription of about 0.45 to 1 ug RNA was performed with random hexamers. Across 54 Vbeta and 13 Jbeta, immunoSEQ multiplex PCR amplified TCR beta CDR3. A single record per CDR3 protein comes from TCRdb applying MiXCR to the immunoSEQ multiplex PCR reads. The table has approximately 210,000 distinct CDR3 sequences, 94% seen once; the top ten hold 0.15%. The chain combines TRBV6-2 or TRBV6-3 with TRBJ2-5; D gene ambiguous. The receptor comes from a human donor with Susac syndrome. The sequencing input was CD4+ T cells from PBMCs. The CDR3 DNA is TGTGCCAGCAGTCCATTGGGCCCTCAGCACCAAGAGACCCAGTACTTC. Amino acids: CASSPLGPQHQETQYF.